What follows are 23 T cell receptor beta chains derived from one specimen sequenced in a study of blood T cell repertoires in COVID-19. Sequencing was performed with immunoSEQ multiplex PCR; in TCRdb, only in-frame clones are kept and a portion is missing. This table holds more than 150,000 clones, roughly 80% found once. The sample taken for sequencing was peripheral blood. The receptors originated from a man aged 30 to 45 with active or convalescent COVID-19.

This clone was observed a single time. The chain couples TRBV15 to TRBJ2-3; 7 nucleotides align to TRBD1. CDR1 and CDR2 from the germline V gene are LNHNV and YYDKDF (reference sequence). With V trimmed by 0 bases and J by 5 bases, 14 bases remained unmatched. CDR3 length: 18 amino acids. CDR3 amino acids: CATSRDVGGREDQDTQYF. The CDR3 DNA sequence: TGTGCCACCAGCAGAGATGTAGGGGGCAGGGAAGACCAAGATACGCAGTATTTT.

This clone has just a few counts. This chain connects TRBV28 to TRBJ1-2, with D unclear. CDR1 MDHEN and CDR2 SYDVKM come from the germline V gene. This CDR3 has 14 residues. V gave up 4 bases and J gave up 5 bases, with 14 bases separating them. CDR3 sequence reads: CASSYRGGLYGYTF. In DNA form, the CDR3 reads TGTGCCAGCAGTTACCGGGGAGGACTATATGGCTACACCTTC.

This sequence joins TRBV9 and TRBJ1-2; TRBD1 aligns across 10 bases. Germline loops: CDR1 SGDLS, CDR2 YYNGEE. V was clipped by 4 bases and J by 2 bases; unmatched bases: 5. This CDR3 is 15 amino acids long. The CDR3 sequence: CASSTRTGGNYGYTF. The CDR3 DNA reads TGTGCCAGCAGCACGAGGACAGGGGGGAACTATGGCTACACCTTC.

This chain connects TRBV4-2 to TRBJ1-3; D gene unclear. The germline V gene has CDR1 LGHNA and CDR2 YNFKEQ. V was clipped by 1 base and J by 0 bases, with 7 bases between them. The CDR3 sequence is 15 residues long. The CDR3 region has the DNA TGTGCCAGCAGCCAAGGACTAAACTCTGGAAACACCATATATTTT. This codes for CASSQGLNSGNTIYF.

The chain is built from TRBV19 and TRBJ2-2; unclear D gene. V was pared by 5 bases and J by 3 bases, with 10 bases between. CDR1 is LNHDA, CDR2 SQIVND, per germline (reference sequence). This CDR3 has 14 residues. Written as DNA, the CDR3 is TGTGCCAGTAGTTCCCAACACGACACCGGGGAGCTGTTTTTT. This translates into CASSSQHDTGELFF. Combining the CDR3 with reference TRBV19 and TRBJ2-2 gives the whole variable domain DGGITQSPKYLFRKEGQNVTLSCEQNLNHDAMYWYRQDPGQGLRLIYYSQIVNDFQKGDIAEGYSVSREKKESFPLTVTSAQKNPTAFYLCASSSQHDTGELFFGEGSRLTVL.

The chain combines TRBV10-1 with TRBJ1-1; no firm D call. The CDR3 loop spans 13 amino acids. Looked up from germline, CDR1 is WNHNN and CDR2 is SYGVQD (reference sequence). With 6 bases removed from V and 0 bases from J, the gap between germline ends came to 8 bases. In DNA form, the CDR3 reads TGCGCCAGCAGACTCTCCATGAACACTGAAGCTTTCTTT. It specifies CASRLSMNTEAFF.

The chain combines TRBV5-4 with TRBJ1-1; D is uncertain. CDR1 is SGHNT, CDR2 YYREEE, per germline (reference sequence). The CDR3 contains 14 residues. Trimming removed 4 bases from V and 2 bases from J, with 12 bases in between. CDR3 nucleotides: TGTGCCAGCAGCCGCCCCGAGGTCAACACTGAAGCTTTCTTT. It translates to CASSRPEVNTEAFF.

This rearrangement joins TRBV24-1 to TRBJ1-3; 9 positions match TRBD1. Trimming cost V 11 bases and J 2 bases; bases outside gene matches: 3. CDR3 length equals 13 residues. Germline assignment: CDR1 KGHDR and CDR2 SFDVKD. The CDR3 DNA reads TGTGCCAGGACAGGGGTTCCTGGAAACACCATATATTTT. This encodes CARTGVPGNTIYF.

This clone has at least ten counts. The chain recombines TRBV30 with TRBJ2-2; 10 bases align to TRBD2. V lost 0 bases, J lost 8 bases, and 6 bases stayed unmatched. CDR3 length equals 15 residues. Germline lookup yields CDR1 GTSNPN and CDR2 SVGIG (reference sequence). The CDR3 loop is CAWSVLAGEAGELFF. In DNA, the CDR3 is TGTGCCTGGAGTGTCCTAGCGGGGGAGGCAGGGGAGCTGTTTTTT. Full variable domain (remainder filled in from reference TRBV30 and TRBJ2-2): SQTIHQWPATLVQPVGSPLSLECTVEGTSNPNLYWYRQAAGRGLQLLFYSVGIGQISSEVPQNLSASRPQDRQFILSSKKLLLSDSGFYLCAWSVLAGEAGELFFGEGSRLTVL.

J is TRBJ2-2 and V is TRBV27; 9 bases fit TRBD1. J was trimmed by 6 bases and V by 5 bases; bases with no gene match: 13. Per the germline V gene, CDR1 is MNHEY and CDR2 is SMNVEV (reference sequence). This CDR3 is built from 17 residues. The CDR3 bases are TGTGCCAGCAGTGCGAGAACCGGGACAGGGTACCCCGGGGAGCTGTTTTTT. This codes for CASSARTGTGYPGELFF.

The CDR3 protein is CASRAGSWYPETQYF. The CDR3 DNA reads as TGTGCCAGCAGGGCAGGGTCGTGGTATCCGGAGACCCAGTACTTC. The chain has TRBV28 and TRBJ2-5, with a tentative D call TRBD1 (5 bases). The germline gives CDR1 MDHEN, CDR2 SYDVKM. Trimming took 6 bases from V and 5 from J, leaving 19 bases between them. This CDR3 has 15 amino acids.

V usage is TRBV3-1 (or the pseudogene TRBV3-2) and J usage is TRBJ1-3; D unclear. The germline V gene encodes CDR1 LGHDT and CDR2 YNNKEL (reference sequence). The CDR3 has 16 residues. The germline V and J ends were trimmed by 2 bases and 4 bases, with 15 bases remaining between them. The CDR3 bases are TGTGCCAGCAGCCAAAACGGAGGCGCCCCAGGAAACACCATATATTTT. Its translation is CASSQNGGAPGNTIYF.

The rearrangement links TRBV24-1 to TRBJ2-2, with TRBD1 matching over 9 bases. CDR3 length: 15 residues. Germline V gene data show CDR1 as KGHDR and CDR2 as SFDVKD. After removal of 6 bases from V and 6 bases from J, the junction contained 7 bases not matched to a gene. CDR3 coding DNA: TGTGCCACCAGTAGGGACAGGGAGGGAGCCGGGGAGCTGTTTTTT. Translated, it gives CATSRDREGAGELFF.

CDR3 loop: CAIKGGLAGDTQYF. The CDR3 DNA reads as TGTGCCATTAAGGGAGGACTAGCGGGAGATACGCAGTATTTT. This sequence joins TRBV19 and TRBJ2-3, with TRBD2 identical over 11 bases. V dropped 10 bases and J dropped 5; count of bases not matched to a gene: 8. The CDR3 is 14 amino acids. CDR1 and CDR2 from the germline V gene are LNHDA and SQIVND (reference sequence).

The chain links TRBV7-2 to TRBJ2-2; 10 positions agree with TRBD2. Germline-derived CDR1 and CDR2 are SGHTA and FQGNSA. The CDR3 contains 18 residues. The J segment lost 0 bases and the V segment lost 5 bases, leaving 9 bases of the junction unmatched. The CDR3 nucleotides are TGTGCCAGCAGCCATCCGGGGAGCGGGAGGGCGAACACCGGGGAGCTGTTTTTT. This encodes CASSHPGSGRANTGELFF. The full variable domain, in which reference TRBV7-2 and TRBJ2-2 provide the parts outside the CDR3, is GAGVSQSPSNKVTEKGKDVELRCDPISGHTALYWYRQSLGQGLEFLIYFQGNSAPDKSGLPSDRFSAERTGGSVSTLTIQRTQQEDSAVYLCASSHPGSGRANTGELFFGEGSRLTVL.

This clone showed up just a few times. The genes are TRBV2 and TRBJ2-7, with a weak D call TRBD1 (7 bases). This CDR3 region has 15 residues. Germline lookup yields CDR1 SNHLY and CDR2 FYNNEI. V was shortened by 8 bases and J by 2 bases, with 19 bases between the two germline ends. CDR3 nucleotide sequence: TGTGCCAGCGGGGTAGACAGGGAGGCCCCCTACGAGCAGTACTTC. It specifies CASGVDREAPYEQYF.

This clone was detected only once. V usage is TRBV2 and J usage is TRBJ2-7; no firm D call. Germline V gives CDR1 SNHLY, CDR2 FYNNEI. V was cut by 5 bases and J by 4 bases, with 9 bases left in between. The CDR3 sequence is 12 residues long. This CDR3 reads CASSSPPYEQYF. The CDR3 DNA reads TGTGCCAGCAGTTCCCCCCCTTACGAGCAGTACTTC.

This chain connects TRBV5-1 to TRBJ2-3; D call uncertain. Germline V gene sequence: CDR1 SGHRS, CDR2 YFSETQ. V lost 0 bases and J 0 bases, leaving 8 bases between the germline ends. The CDR3 is 15 residues long. The CDR3 region is CASSLGGMSTDTQYF. For the CDR3, the DNA is TGCGCCAGCAGCTTGGGAGGTATGAGCACAGATACGCAGTATTTT.

The genes are TRBV10-3 and TRBJ2-2; 10 bases agree with TRBD2. Per the germline V gene, CDR1 is ENHRY and CDR2 is SYGVKD. CDR3 size: 14 residues. J was trimmed by 6 bases and V by 7 bases; bases with no gene match: 5. The chain's CDR3 is CAINPAGGAGELFF. The CDR3 DNA reads as TGTGCCATCAACCCAGCGGGAGGGGCCGGGGAGCTGTTTTTT.

The V gene is TRBV19, the J gene TRBJ2-1; TRBD2 matches 11 bases. CDR3 length: 16 residues. Germline CDR1 LNHDA, CDR2 SQIVND (reference sequence). V was clipped by 1 base and J by 4 bases; unmatched bases: 3. CDR3 DNA: TGTGCCAGTAGTATAGGACTAGCGGGACTTTACAATGAGCAGTTCTTC. Translated, it gives CASSIGLAGLYNEQFF.

The chain recombines TRBV30 with TRBJ2-2; TRBD2 matches 7 bases. V was pared by 3 bases and J by 3 bases, with 7 bases of the junction left unmatched. Germline-derived CDR1 and CDR2 are GTSNPN and SVGIG (reference sequence). The CDR3 totals 15 residues. CDR3 in DNA: TGTGCCTGGAGAGGCGGGGGTCGGGACACCGGGGAGCTGTTTTTT. Residues: CAWRGGGRDTGELFF. Full variable domain (missing parts from reference TRBV30 and TRBJ2-2): SQTIHQWPATLVQPVGSPLSLECTVEGTSNPNLYWYRQAAGRGLQLLFYSVGIGQISSEVPQNLSASRPQDRQFILSSKKLLLSDSGFYLCAWRGGGRDTGELFFGEGSRLTVL.

V and J are TRBV13 and TRBJ2-2; no clear D gene. Germline assignment: CDR1 PRHDT and CDR2 FYEKMQ (reference sequence). The V end was cut by 5 bases, the J end by 7 bases, with 11 bases between. The CDR3 runs to 13 residues. The CDR3 DNA sequence: TGTGCCAGCAGCCGGGTACTCGTCGGGGAGCTGTTTTTT. Amino acids: CASSRVLVGELFF.

The V gene is TRBV3-1 (or the pseudogene TRBV3-2), the J gene TRBJ1-1; D is uncertain. Germline V CDR1 and CDR2: LGHDT, YNNKEL (reference sequence). V was clipped by 2 bases and J by 1 base, with 5 bases between them. There are 13 residues in the CDR3. CDR3: CASSQLPNTEAFF. The CDR3 DNA reads TGTGCCAGCAGCCAACTACCGAACACTGAAGCTTTCTTT.